One sample yielded the 21 T cell receptor beta chains listed below, sequenced in a study of T cell repertoires in cytomegalovirus infection. For these TCRs, the target antigens are not known. TCRdb re-called the reads with MiXCR, one entry per CDR3 protein. The data contain 110,000 or so distinct CDR3 sequences, about 30% of them singletons. The material sequenced was CD8+ T cells from cultured PBMCs, taken from culture after CMV antigen stimulation. The receptors were gathered from a human donor in good health (CMV status not recorded). Some clones in this sample may be carry-over from other donors' samples.

V gene TRBV7-6 combines with J gene TRBJ2-6, with D perhaps TRBD1 (6 bases). The V end was cut by 2 bases, the J end by 0 bases, with 14 bases between. Germline V gene sequence: CDR1 SGHVS, CDR2 FNYEAQ. The CDR3 is 18 amino acids. CDR3 in amino acids: CASSLSWTASSGANVLTF. In DNA, the CDR3 is TGTGCCAGCAGCTTATCGTGGACAGCAAGCTCTGGGGCCAACGTCCTGACTTTC. Filled out from reference TRBV7-6 and TRBJ2-6, the complete variable domain reads GAGVSQSPRYKVTKRGQDVALRCDPISGHVSLYWYRQALGQGPEFLTYFNYEAQQDKSGLPNDRFSAERPEGSISTLTIQRTEQRDSAMYRCASSLSWTASSGANVLTFGAGSRLTVL.

This clonotype was observed a single time. The rearrangement links TRBV11-2 to TRBJ2-3, with a weak D call TRBD2 (6 bases). This CDR3 is 19 amino acids long. V shed 1 base and J shed 0 bases, with 20 bases lying between them. From germline, CDR1 is SGHAT and CDR2 FQNNGV. CDR3 in DNA: TGTGCCAGCAGCTTAGGCCCCCCGGTTAGCGGCGAAAGCACAGATACGCAGTATTTT. Translating it yields CASSLGPPVSGESTDTQYF.

V is TRBV20-1 and J is TRBJ1-2; D is possibly TRBD1 (5 bases). V was cut by 7 bases and J by 2 bases, with 11 bases left in between. The length of the CDR3 is 12 residues. CDR1 and CDR2 from the germline V gene are DFQATT and SNEGSKA (reference sequence). DNA of the CDR3: TGCAGTGGTGAATGGGGGAACTATGGCTACACCTTC. This translates into CSGEWGNYGYTF.

J is TRBJ1-1 and V is TRBV2, with D possibly matching TRBD1 (6 bases). Per the germline V gene, CDR1 is SNHLY and CDR2 is FYNNEI. V was pared by 0 bases and J by 4 bases, with 15 bases between. The CDR3 has 16 residues. CDR3 sequence reads: CASSEAGAGAFTEAFF. CDR3 in DNA: TGTGCCAGCAGTGAAGCGGGGGCAGGTGCCTTCACTGAAGCTTTCTTT.

The CDR3 sequence is CASSINREWSGNTIYF. DNA of the CDR3: TGTGCCAGTAGTATCAACAGGGAATGGTCTGGAAACACCATATATTTT. The chain employs TRBV19 and TRBJ1-3; a weak D match, TRBD1 (6 bases). The germline CDR1 and CDR2 sequences are LNHDA and SQIVND (reference sequence). Trimming took off 3 bases at V and 1 base at J, with 13 bases between the two ends. This CDR3 contains 16 residues. Full variable domain (rest looked up from reference TRBV19 and TRBJ1-3): DGGITQSPKYLFRKEGQNVTLSCEQNLNHDAMYWYRQDPGQGLRLIYYSQIVNDFQKGDIAEGYSVSREKKESFPLTVTSAQKNPTAFYLCASSINREWSGNTIYFGEGSWLTVV.

This chain connects TRBV6-2 or TRBV6-3 to TRBJ2-2; maybe TRBD1 (6 bases). The CDR3 contains 14 residues. Trimming stripped 2 bases from V and 4 bases from J, with 8 bases between. Germline loops: CDR1 MNHEY, CDR2 SVGEGT. CDR3 protein: CASSYQQGTGELFF. For the CDR3, the DNA is TGTGCCAGCAGTTACCAACAGGGCACCGGGGAGCTGTTTTTT.

Only a few counts were recorded for this clonotype. The genes are TRBV7-8 and TRBJ2-5; D is possibly TRBD1 or TRBD2 (5 bases each). This CDR3 has 15 amino acids. The germline gives CDR1 SGHVS, CDR2 FQNEAQ. The V and J ends lost 2 bases and 5 bases respectively, with 15 bases between them. This CDR3 reads CASSLLSGTSETQYF. CDR3 bases: TGTGCCAGCAGCTTACTGTCAGGGACGTCGGAGACCCAGTACTTC.

This chain uses TRBV25-1 with TRBJ1-1, with a weak D call TRBD1 (5 bases). The CDR3 loop spans 17 amino acids. The germline V gene encodes CDR1 MGHDK and CDR2 SYGVNS. Between the trimmed V and J ends, which lost 1 base and 7 bases, there was a span of 22 bases. CDR3 sequence (DNA): TGTGCCAGCAGTGAATCATTGCTGGGGCTCGGGGCCGGTGAAGCTTTCTTT. It translates to CASSESLLGLGAGEAFF.

The V and J genes are TRBV6-1 and TRBJ2-3; D possibly corresponds to TRBD1 (6 bases). CDR1 MNHNS and CDR2 SASEGT come from the germline V gene. Trimming removed 1 base at V and 6 bases at J, with 11 bases between. This CDR3 region has 14 residues. In DNA, the CDR3 is TGTGCCAGCAGTGAAGGAACAGGGTCCGATACGCAGTATTTT. It encodes CASSEGTGSDTQYF.

The chain has TRBV4-1 and TRBJ2-7; D is unresolved. V lost 2 bases and J 3 bases, leaving 11 bases between the germline ends. The CDR3 extends over 14 amino acids. The germline CDR1 and CDR2 sequences are MGHRA and YSYEKL. CDR3 sequence (DNA): TGCGCCAGCAGCCAAAACGACAACGACTACGAGCAGTACTTC. Its protein is CASSQNDNDYEQYF.

This clonotype has a handful of counts. V is TRBV7-9 and J is TRBJ1-1; maybe TRBD1 (6 bases). V was shortened by 3 bases and J by 0 bases, with 11 bases between the two germline ends. Germline assignment: CDR1 SEHNR and CDR2 FQNEAQ (reference sequence). This CDR3 is 15 amino acids long. The CDR3 region has the DNA TGTGCCAGCAGCTTTCCAGGGGTAATGAACACTGAAGCTTTCTTT. Protein product: CASSFPGVMNTEAFF.

This chain uses TRBV7-6 with TRBJ1-5; maybe TRBD1 (5 bases). The CDR3 has 15 residues. The germline gives CDR1 SGHVS, CDR2 FNYEAQ. With 5 bases removed from V and 1 base from J, the gap between germline ends came to 12 bases. DNA for the CDR3: TGTGCCAGCAGCACCGGGACCTCGAGCAATCAGCCCCAGCATTTT. Translating gives CASSTGTSSNQPQHF. The full variable domain, completed using reference TRBV7-6 and TRBJ1-5, is GAGVSQSPRYKVTKRGQDVALRCDPISGHVSLYWYRQALGQGPEFLTYFNYEAQQDKSGLPNDRFSAERPEGSISTLTIQRTEQRDSAMYRCASSTGTSSNQPQHFGDGTRLSIL.

The V gene is TRBV12-3 or TRBV12-4, the J gene TRBJ1-2, with D unresolved. V dropped 5 bases and J dropped 3 bases, with 4 bases sitting between them. The length of the CDR3 is 11 residues. Here the CDR3 DNA reads TGTGCCAGCAGTGGGGACTATGGCTACACCTTC. Amino acids: CASSGDYGYTF.

The chain uses TRBV20-1 and TRBJ1-6, with D possibly being TRBD1 (5 bases). This CDR3 has 14 residues. The germline V gene has CDR1 DFQATT and CDR2 SNEGSKA (reference sequence). The V gene lost 3 bases and the J gene lost 9 bases, with 15 bases spanning the gap. Written as DNA, the CDR3 is TGCAGTGCTAGTGAGCAGGGTTTTTCTTCACCCCTCCACTTT. Translation: CSASEQGFSSPLHF.

This sequence joins TRBV27 and TRBJ1-6; no clear D gene. The CDR3 is 18 amino acids. Trimming took off 1 base at V and 0 bases at J, with 13 bases between the two ends. Germline CDR1 is MNHEY and CDR2 is SMNVEV (reference sequence). The CDR3, as DNA: TGTGCCAGCAGTTTATATCGGACGCCGAGCTCCTATAATTCACCCCTCCACTTT. The encoded protein is CASSLYRTPSSYNSPLHF.

Ten or more counts support this clonotype. The chain's CDR3 is CASSLLLAPDQPQHF. For the CDR3, the DNA is TGTGCCAGCAGCCTTCTTCTGGCGCCGGATCAGCCCCAGCATTTT. The chain recombines TRBV7-2 with TRBJ1-5; D is unclear. V gave up 5 bases and J gave up 5 bases, with 16 bases separating them. This CDR3 has 15 amino acids. Germline V gene sequence: CDR1 SGHTA, CDR2 FQGNSA.

The V and J genes are TRBV7-3 and TRBJ2-1; D is uncertain. Germline CDR1 reads SGHTA; CDR2 reads FQGTGA. This CDR3 contains 16 residues. Trimming removed 0 bases from V and 6 bases from J, with 15 bases in between. CDR3 amino acids: CASSLTFTRPLNEQFF. CDR3 sequence (DNA): TGTGCCAGCAGCTTAACTTTCACCCGGCCCCTCAATGAGCAGTTCTTC.

This clonotype was detected only a few times. The CDR3 nucleotides are TGCGCCAGCAGCCAATCCCAGGGGGGGTTTGTCCCCCAGCATTTT. Its translation is CASSQSQGGFVPQHF. The rearrangement uses TRBV4-1 and TRBJ1-5; 7 bases match TRBD1. CDR1 and CDR2 from the germline V gene are MGHRA and YSYEKL. This CDR3 is built from 15 residues. Germline trimming cut 2 bases from V and 10 bases from J; bases unmatched to any gene: 11.

On this clonotype: A read error is possible here, since a much larger clone lies one base away. V usage is TRBV7-2 and J usage is TRBJ2-7; D remains ambiguous. Germline CDR1 is SGHTA and CDR2 is FQGNSA. The CDR3 is made up of 16 amino acids. Trimming took 5 bases from V and 10 from J, leaving 27 bases between them. The CDR3 DNA follows: TGTGCCAGCAGCCCAACGCCAGCTCCAGTCGGGCTACAACAGTACTTC. Encoded protein: CASSPTPAPVGLQQYF.

Only a few counts were recorded for this clonotype. The rearrangement joins TRBV7-2 to TRBJ1-2, with D hard to call. Trimming pared 4 bases from V and 1 base from J, leaving 10 bases between. The CDR3 runs 14 residues. Germline V gene data show CDR1 as SGHTA and CDR2 as FQGNSA. CDR3 sequence reads: CASSSVSGNYGYTF. DNA for the CDR3: TGTGCCAGCAGCTCGGTGTCGGGTAACTATGGCTACACCTTC.

The sample holds many counts of this clonotype. V and J are TRBV10-3 and TRBJ1-1, with 7 nucleotides matching TRBD1. The CDR3 spans 16 residues. Germline V gene sequence: CDR1 ENHRY, CDR2 SYGVKD. The J segment lost 4 bases and the V segment lost 10 bases, leaving 18 bases of the junction unmatched. The CDR3 DNA is TGTGCCAGCCTAGACAGGGTGGGTGTTGGAGGCACTGAAGCTTTCTTT. This gives the protein CASLDRVGVGGTEAFF.